This is a list of T cell receptor beta chains from one sample in a study of tumor-infiltrating lymphocytes in primary liver carcinoma. TCRdb re-derived calls from the multiplex PCR reads in MiXCR, one entry per CDR3 protein. Counted here are more than 85,000 distinct CDR3 sequences, around 80% occurring once; the ten biggest clones make up approximately 18%. The sample consisted of liver tumor tissue from sampling region 3. These receptors were obtained from a man aged 35 to 55 with primary liver carcinoma and hepatitis B virus infection. Both conserved end residues are trimmed from each CDR3.

J | V | CDR3
TRBJ2-1 | TRBV7-8 | ASSSDRVNEQF
TRBJ2-5 | TRBV7-9 | ARGFWTGGEETQY
TRBJ2-7 | TRBV7-9 | ASSLGFGTSGGYEQY
TRBJ2-5 | TRBV7-9 | ASSHEGETEY
TRBJ2-7 | TRBV29-1 | SVALPQAHEQY
TRBJ1-1 | TRBV5-6 | ANSLGEVGAGAF
TRBJ2-4 | TRBV11-2 | ARSLQAKNIQY
TRBJ2-5 | TRBV29-1 | SGMDSGETQY
TRBJ2-1 | TRBV6-1 | ASSEGTEDEQF
TRBJ2-7 | TRBV29-1 | SAITSVTGTSYEQY
TRBJ2-3 | TRBV7-9 | GSSHSTDTQY
TRBJ2-3 | TRBV11-1 | ASCLARESIDTQY
TRBJ2-1 | TRBV28 | ATGRGGLYNEQF
TRBJ2-5 | TRBV5-1 | ASSYGQFQETQY
TRBJ2-1 | TRBV29-1 | SVPSRSLELF
TRBJ1-3 | TRBV12-3/TRBV12-4 | ASTGNSGNIMY
TRBJ2-7 | TRBV7-3 | ASSSDGLPYEQY
TRBJ2-7 | TRBV4-2 | ASSQDKASGYYEQY
TRBJ2-5 | TRBV6-2/TRBV6-3 | ASSRDRGGQESQY
TRBJ1-1 | TRBV24-1 | ATSGVAAENTEAF
TRBJ2-2 | TRBV7-3 | ASSMSIKGELF
TRBJ1-2 | TRBV6-1 | VSTTVPRNYGYT
TRBJ2-6 | TRBV12-3/TRBV12-4 | ASTLGFSGAIVLT
TRBJ2-2 | TRBV5-4 | ASSFGERTGELF
TRBJ2-7 | TRBV6-2/TRBV6-3 | AGWAGYGQY
TRBJ1-2 | TRBV6-1 | ASNEIRDNYGYT
TRBJ2-1 | TRBV6-2/TRBV6-3 | ARRDNSHNEQF
TRBJ1-2 | TRBV28 | VSSPSGYYGCT
TRBJ1-2 | TRBV6-1 | ASIVSGTGSDGHT
TRBJ2-3 | TRBV6-1 | NSSHRGPEDTQY
- | TRBV6-1 | ASRIGTGNQPQY
TRBJ2-3 | TRBV11-1 | ASSSGGNSVGARTDTQY
- | TRBV10-3 | AVSDSDNQPQY
TRBJ1-6 | TRBV7-2 | ASSLWYEGSLH
TRBJ2-3 | TRBV5-1 | ASSLNGCTSRDTQY
TRBJ2-1 | TRBV5-1 | ASILGSTGSNEQF